This TCR beta chain was sequenced during a study of beta chain features in type 1 diabetes. Notes on this clone: The target antigen is unknown.

All of the isolated RNA was reverse transcribed, so expressed TCRB transcripts were sequenced. The repertoire was sequenced with immunoSEQ multiplex PCR; TCRdb's copy has only in-frame clones and lacks some. This table has about 340,000 clones, about 13% appearing once. Study-wide findings and caveats: TCRB CDR3s were moderately but significantly shorter in Type 1 diabetes patients in all four CD4+ subsets.

This clonotype originated in a young woman with type 1 diabetes. The sequencing input was naive CD4+ T cells from blood.

CDR3 sequence (DNA): TGCGCCAGCAGCTTGGCCAATACGAGGAGACGGAAGGAGACCCAGTACTTC. Protein sequence: CASSLANTRRRKETQYF. V is TRBV5-1 and J is TRBJ2-5; D ambiguous. Germline V gene data show CDR1 as SGHRS and CDR2 as YFSETQ. Between the trimmed V and J ends, which lost 0 bases and 5 bases, there was a span of 20 bases. There are 17 residues in the CDR3.